Described below is a single TCR beta chain sequence and its context. This sample was included in a study of memory CD4+ T cells and cytomegalovirus serostatus. This CDR3 comprises 15 residues. CDR1 MNHNS and CDR2 SASEGT come from the germline V gene. V lost 0 bases and J lost 8, with 16 bases in between. Single viable CD3+CD4+CD8-CD45RO+ cells were sorted as the memory CD4+ T cells. Clones were read by immunoSEQ multiplex PCR, and TCRdb kept only the in-frame ones, dropping some. This sample has tens of thousands of clones; about 76% occur once, and the top ten carry 0.6% to 0.7%. The chain is built from TRBV6-1 and TRBJ1-2, with a possible D match to TRBD1 (5 bases). Material: memory CD4+ T cells from blood. The receptor's source is an adult in good health and CMV-seronegative. Some clones in this sample may be carry-over from other donors' samples. CDR3 coding DNA: TGTGCCAGCAGTGAAGCTATCGGGGGGGTATGGGGCTACACCTTC. Protein product: CASSEAIGGVWGYTF.